This is a list of T cell receptor beta chains from one sample in a study of T cells in Graves' hyperthyroidism and ophthalmopathy. MiXCR was run by TCRdb on the multiplex PCR reads, yielding one entry per CDR3 protein. The sample holds 250,000 to 300,000 distinct CDR3 sequences, roughly 15% seen once. The specimen sequenced was blood. The receptors were gathered from a woman in her thirties or forties with Graves' hyperthyroidism. The conserved cysteine and the conserved F or W are not part of the CDR3 here. Each record gives: V gene, J gene, CDR3 protein.

v_gene: TRBV6-4
j_gene: TRBJ1-2
CDR3aa: ASTRDGYT

v_gene: TRBV27
j_gene: TRBJ2-7
CDR3aa: ASSHRQGGTGYEQY

v_gene: TRBV6-5
j_gene: TRBJ1-4
CDR3aa: ASSYSWQGGLEKLF

v_gene: TRBV5-4
j_gene: TRBJ2-3
CDR3aa: ASSLGLRASGSTDTQY

v_gene: TRBV20-1
j_gene: TRBJ2-3
CDR3aa: SARTVPGGPSTDTQY

v_gene: TRBV30
j_gene: TRBJ1-1
CDR3aa: AWSVRDDTEAF

v_gene: TRBV2
j_gene: TRBJ2-3
CDR3aa: ASRRHPSTDTQY

v_gene: TRBV7-9
j_gene: TRBJ2-3
CDR3aa: ASSELAGAGDTQY

v_gene: TRBV27
j_gene: TRBJ2-1
CDR3aa: ASSRTLSYNEQF

v_gene: TRBV28
j_gene: TRBJ2-5
CDR3aa: ASSLVSRETQY

v_gene: TRBV11-2
j_gene: TRBJ2-1
CDR3aa: ASSLDRGLYNEQF

v_gene: TRBV2
j_gene: TRBJ2-6
CDR3aa: ASSAEPSGANVLT

v_gene: TRBV7-8
j_gene: TRBJ2-7
CDR3aa: ASSLGQGSKQY

v_gene: TRBV28
j_gene: TRBJ1-6
CDR3aa: ASRDVLNSPLH

v_gene: TRBV2
j_gene: TRBJ1-4
CDR3aa: ASIEEHGEKPF

v_gene: TRBV6-5
j_gene: TRBJ1-2
CDR3aa: ASSYLAETNYGYT

v_gene: TRBV28
j_gene: TRBJ1-5
CDR3aa: ASSLGTDRPNQPQH

v_gene: TRBV20-1
j_gene: TRBJ2-7
CDR3aa: SARDFETGDYEQY

v_gene: TRBV19
j_gene: TRBJ1-5
CDR3aa: ASSYGGRQPQH

v_gene: TRBV20-1
j_gene: TRBJ2-3
CDR3aa: SAITRRADTQY

v_gene: TRBV4-2
j_gene: TRBJ1-2
CDR3aa: ASSQVGTGDRTNYGYT

v_gene: TRBV5-6
j_gene: TRBJ1-2
CDR3aa: ASSLGTSHGYT

v_gene: TRBV7-9
j_gene: TRBJ1-2
CDR3aa: ASSPQAGDYGYT

v_gene: TRBV12-3/TRBV12-4
j_gene: TRBJ2-7
CDR3aa: ASSLAGQHYEQY

v_gene: TRBV30
j_gene: TRBJ2-7
CDR3aa: AWEAGTYEQY

v_gene: TRBV20-1
j_gene: TRBJ2-7
CDR3aa: SWRSTQQY

v_gene: TRBV13
j_gene: TRBJ2-3
CDR3aa: ASSSRGDTQY

v_gene: TRBV11-2
j_gene: TRBJ2-7
CDR3aa: ASSSGLAGVDEQY

v_gene: TRBV10-1
j_gene: TRBJ2-7
CDR3aa: ASSGRWDSEQY

v_gene: TRBV19
j_gene: TRBJ2-1
CDR3aa: ASSIFSRTGWNEQF

v_gene: TRBV28
j_gene: TRBJ1-6
CDR3aa: ASSLLGGNSPLH

v_gene: TRBV7-9
j_gene: TRBJ2-7
CDR3aa: ASSLGASGRYEQY

v_gene: TRBV19
j_gene: TRBJ1-1
CDR3aa: ASNEPFGNTEAF

v_gene: TRBV28
j_gene: TRBJ2-7
CDR3aa: ASSFWQTYEQY

v_gene: TRBV19
j_gene: TRBJ1-1
CDR3aa: ASSMGIDSNTEAF

v_gene: TRBV7-9
j_gene: TRBJ2-3
CDR3aa: ASSWTSGRAGDTQY

v_gene: TRBV20-1
j_gene: TRBJ2-5
CDR3aa: SAPRGGLVETQY

v_gene: TRBV2
j_gene: TRBJ2-3
CDR3aa: ASQQGAEDTQY

v_gene: TRBV19
j_gene: TRBJ1-2
CDR3aa: ASSMATAPNYGYP

v_gene: TRBV7-3
j_gene: TRBJ2-1
CDR3aa: ASSTGPAAGEQF

v_gene: TRBV18
j_gene: TRBJ2-3
CDR3aa: ASSPPGGDSDADTQY